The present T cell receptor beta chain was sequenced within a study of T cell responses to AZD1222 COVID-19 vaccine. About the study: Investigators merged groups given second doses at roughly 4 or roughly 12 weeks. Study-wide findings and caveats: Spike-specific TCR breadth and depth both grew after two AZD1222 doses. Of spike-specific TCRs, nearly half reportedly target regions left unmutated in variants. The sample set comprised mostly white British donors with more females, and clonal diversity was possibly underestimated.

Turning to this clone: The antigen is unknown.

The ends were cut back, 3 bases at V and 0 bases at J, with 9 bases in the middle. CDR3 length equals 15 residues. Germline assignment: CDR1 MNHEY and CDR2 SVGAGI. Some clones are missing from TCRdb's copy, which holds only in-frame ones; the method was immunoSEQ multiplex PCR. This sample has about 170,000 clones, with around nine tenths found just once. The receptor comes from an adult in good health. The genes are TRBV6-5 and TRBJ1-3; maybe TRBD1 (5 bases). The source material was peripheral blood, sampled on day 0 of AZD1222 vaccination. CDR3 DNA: TGTGCCAGCAGTTATGGGGGGAACTCTGGAAACACCATATATTTT. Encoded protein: CASSYGGNSGNTIYF.